This TCR beta chain is drawn from a study of graft-versus-host responses after intestinal transplantation. Study outcomes and limitations: The highest levels of circulating GvH clones went along with early declines in HvG clones after transplant. Recipient marrow contained GvH clones, some of which appeared first in ileum or blood.

V shed 4 bases and J 4 bases; nucleotides not matched to a gene: 6. Germline V CDR1 and CDR2: SGHNT, YYREEE (reference sequence). The CDR3 totals 15 residues. The assay was immunoSEQ multiplex PCR, and TCRdb's table has in-frame clones only and misses some. The sample has roughly 28,000 clones, 90% to 95% seen once; the top ten hold over 0.7%. Turning to this clone: No antigen is known for it.

V gene TRBV5-4 combines with J gene TRBJ2-7, with 12 bases that match TRBD2. The sequence was collected from a human patient who received an intestinal transplant, so some T cells may come from the graft donor. Here the sequenced sample was PBMCs, taken 66 days after intestinal transplant. CDR3 loop: CASSPGLAGQYEQYF. The CDR3 DNA reads TGTGCCAGCAGCCCGGGACTAGCGGGCCAGTACGAGCAGTACTTC.